These T cell receptor beta chains were read from a single sample in a study of OX40 agonist ivuxolimab in advanced cancers. Here immunoSEQ multiplex PCR was the method, and the copy in TCRdb shows in-frame clones only, minus some. Of under 80,000 clones listed, about 88% are singletons. The material sequenced was CD4+ or CD8+ T cells sorted from blood, taken in a trial of the OX40 agonist ivuxolimab. These receptors were taken from an adult with an advanced solid tumor such as melanoma, head and neck, liver or kidney cancer. Both conserved end residues are trimmed from each CDR3. Each record gives: V gene, clone size, D gene, CDR3 protein. The D gene is left open where the match is weak. Clone size is shown for a subset of rows, as once, few, many or a class of expanded clone.

v_call: TRBV7-2
clone_size: few
d_call: .
cdr3_aa: ASSSTYHHEQY

v_call: TRBV19
clone_size: .
d_call: TRBD2
cdr3_aa: ASSSLAGGIGYNEQF

v_call: TRBV9
clone_size: .
d_call: TRBD2
cdr3_aa: ASSVEIAGYNEQF

v_call: TRBV5-1
clone_size: .
d_call: TRBD2
cdr3_aa: ASSLARLAGEVSYEQY

v_call: TRBV7-2
clone_size: .
d_call: .
cdr3_aa: ASSARGAGEQF

v_call: TRBV18
clone_size: .
d_call: .
cdr3_aa: ASSPQEGPNQPQH

v_call: TRBV11-3
clone_size: .
d_call: .
cdr3_aa: ASSSLKGGRGHGYT

v_call: TRBV6-5
clone_size: .
d_call: .
cdr3_aa: ASSYPNSGQY

v_call: TRBV5-6
clone_size: .
d_call: .
cdr3_aa: ASSLGVSGNTIY

v_call: TRBV28
clone_size: .
d_call: .
cdr3_aa: ASSTPKNTEAF

v_call: TRBV10-3
clone_size: .
d_call: .
cdr3_aa: AIRGRMLYEQY

v_call: TRBV30
clone_size: medium-sized
d_call: .
cdr3_aa: AWAPTSSYEQY

v_call: TRBV28
clone_size: .
d_call: .
cdr3_aa: ASSFTGGVGNTIY

v_call: TRBV5-1
clone_size: .
d_call: TRBD1
cdr3_aa: ASSRDSKGNTEAF

v_call: TRBV2
clone_size: .
d_call: .
cdr3_aa: ASSVSGSYNEQF

v_call: TRBV5-1
clone_size: .
d_call: .
cdr3_aa: ASSLGPPGSSYNEQF